This passage covers 8 T cell receptor beta chains from one sample sequenced in a study of blood T cell repertoires in COVID-19. Measured with immunoSEQ multiplex PCR; TCRdb has only the in-frame clones, and not every one. Of under 50,000 clones listed, nearly 90% are singletons. Material for sequencing was peripheral blood. Receptor source: a man aged 65 to 85 with active COVID-19.

About this clone itself: One end of the junction varies from germline; a read error may be responsible. The chain links TRBV27 to TRBJ2-1, with TRBD2 matching 12 bases. The germline gives CDR1 MNHEY, CDR2 SMNVEV (reference sequence). CDR3 size: 19 residues. The CDR3 region is CASSLSWLAGGISYNEQLF. The DNA of the CDR3 is TGTGCCAGCAGTTTATCGTGGCTAGCGGGGGGGATCTCCTACAATGAGCAGCTCTTC.

This chain joins TRBV2 and TRBJ2-7; 8 nucleotides line up with TRBD2. After removal of 5 bases from V and 2 bases from J, the junction contained 8 bases not matched to a gene. The CDR3 consists of 15 residues. CDR1 and CDR2 from the germline V gene are SNHLY and FYNNEI. CDR3 bases: TGTGCCAGCAGTCCCCTTAGCGGGGCCCCCTACGAGCAGTACTTC. This translates into CASSPLSGAPYEQYF.

The genes are TRBV7-2 and TRBJ1-5; D is unresolved. There are 16 residues in the CDR3. V gave up 0 bases and J gave up 2 bases, with 11 bases separating them. Per germline, CDR1 SGHTA and CDR2 FQGNSA. DNA for the CDR3: TGTGCCAGCAGCTTAGCGACGGGTACTCGCAATCAGCCCCAGCATTTT. It translates to CASSLATGTRNQPQHF.

The gene calls are TRBV11-2 and TRBJ2-1, with TRBD2 identical over 13 bases. Germline V gives CDR1 SGHAT, CDR2 FQNNGV. CDR3 length equals 15 residues. The V and J ends lost 7 bases and 5 bases, in that order; junction bases with no gene match: 5. The CDR3 loop is CASNQLAGGDNEQFF. The DNA for the CDR3 is TGTGCCAGCAACCAACTAGCGGGGGGGGACAATGAGCAGTTCTTC. Complete variable domain (other parts from reference TRBV11-2 and TRBJ2-1): EAGVAQSPRYKIIEKRQSVAFWCNPISGHATLYWYQQILGQGPKLLIQFQNNGVVDDSQLPKDRFSAERLKGVDSTLKIQPAKLEDSAVYLCASNQLAGGDNEQFFGPGTRLTVL.

V gene TRBV7-2 combines with J gene TRBJ2-3; TRBD2 agrees at 8 bases. Germline CDR1 and CDR2: SGHTA and FQGNSA. The CDR3 is 14 amino acids. Trimming cost V 5 bases and J 9 bases; bases outside gene matches: 10. CDR3 in DNA: TGTGCCAGCAGCCTCAATCGACTAGCGAAGACGCAGTATTTT. Its protein is CASSLNRLAKTQYF.

The rearrangement links TRBV7-2 to TRBJ1-6, with D possibly being TRBD1 (5 bases). With 6 bases removed from V and 6 bases from J, the gap between germline ends came to 15 bases. This CDR3 comprises 15 residues. From germline, CDR1 is SGHTA and CDR2 FQGNSA. DNA for the CDR3: TGTGCCAGCAGTTCTATGACAGCCTCTAATTCACCCCTCCACTTT. Protein product: CASSSMTASNSPLHF.

The chain joins TRBV5-1 to TRBJ2-3; tentatively, D is TRBD2 (6 bases). This CDR3 has 15 amino acids. CDR1 is SGHRS and CDR2 is YFSETQ in the germline V gene. Trimming shortened V by 4 bases and J by 2 bases, and 14 bases separated the two germline ends. The CDR3 region is CASSGSGGITDTQYF. The CDR3 DNA is TGCGCCAGCAGCGGTAGCGGAGGGATCACAGATACGCAGTATTTT. The full variable domain, with the rest looked up from reference TRBV5-1 and TRBJ2-3, is KAGVTQTPRYLIKTRGQQVTLSCSPISGHRSVSWYQQTPGQGLQFLFEYFSETQRNKGNFPGRFSGRQFSNSRSEMNVSTLELGDSALYLCASSGSGGITDTQYFGPGTRLTVL.

The V call is TRBV4-2, the J call TRBJ2-1; TRBD2 matches 15 bases. With 3 bases clipped from V and 11 bases from J, the junction kept 5 bases outside the gene matches. Germline V gene sequence: CDR1 LGHNA, CDR2 YNFKEQ. The CDR3 spans 15 residues. The CDR3 nucleotides are TGTGCCAGCAGCCAGGGACTAGCGGGAGGAGTTAAGCAGTTCTTC. This gives the protein CASSQGLAGGVKQFF.